This TCR beta chain is drawn from a study of PD-1 blockade in classical Hodgkin lymphoma. Study findings and constraints: TCR diversity at baseline was reported to be reduced in newly diagnosed patients relative to healthy donors. Sources of repertoire differences remain undefined, possibly disease activity or prior therapy.

A word on this clone: The antigen remains unidentified.

Time point: newly diagnosed, previously untreated cHL patient sample. The CD8+ T cells came from thawed PBMCs through magnetic negative selection. Produced via immunoSEQ multiplex PCR; TCRdb's table is partial and in-frame only. Among approximately 9,300 clones listed, 65% to 90% were seen once. V was shortened by 0 bases and J by 7 bases, with 28 bases between the two germline ends. The CDR3 has 20 residues. CDR1 is LGHNA and CDR2 is YSLEER in the germline V gene. The TCR sequence derives from a human donor with classical Hodgkin lymphoma. This sequence joins TRBV4-3 and TRBJ2-1; D is possibly TRBD2 (7 bases). What was sequenced was CD8+ T cells from blood. The chain's CDR3 is CASSQDYNRGGGRSGNEQFF. DNA for the CDR3: TGCGCCAGCAGCCAAGATTACAATCGAGGGGGGGGCCGTTCGGGAAATGAGCAGTTCTTC.